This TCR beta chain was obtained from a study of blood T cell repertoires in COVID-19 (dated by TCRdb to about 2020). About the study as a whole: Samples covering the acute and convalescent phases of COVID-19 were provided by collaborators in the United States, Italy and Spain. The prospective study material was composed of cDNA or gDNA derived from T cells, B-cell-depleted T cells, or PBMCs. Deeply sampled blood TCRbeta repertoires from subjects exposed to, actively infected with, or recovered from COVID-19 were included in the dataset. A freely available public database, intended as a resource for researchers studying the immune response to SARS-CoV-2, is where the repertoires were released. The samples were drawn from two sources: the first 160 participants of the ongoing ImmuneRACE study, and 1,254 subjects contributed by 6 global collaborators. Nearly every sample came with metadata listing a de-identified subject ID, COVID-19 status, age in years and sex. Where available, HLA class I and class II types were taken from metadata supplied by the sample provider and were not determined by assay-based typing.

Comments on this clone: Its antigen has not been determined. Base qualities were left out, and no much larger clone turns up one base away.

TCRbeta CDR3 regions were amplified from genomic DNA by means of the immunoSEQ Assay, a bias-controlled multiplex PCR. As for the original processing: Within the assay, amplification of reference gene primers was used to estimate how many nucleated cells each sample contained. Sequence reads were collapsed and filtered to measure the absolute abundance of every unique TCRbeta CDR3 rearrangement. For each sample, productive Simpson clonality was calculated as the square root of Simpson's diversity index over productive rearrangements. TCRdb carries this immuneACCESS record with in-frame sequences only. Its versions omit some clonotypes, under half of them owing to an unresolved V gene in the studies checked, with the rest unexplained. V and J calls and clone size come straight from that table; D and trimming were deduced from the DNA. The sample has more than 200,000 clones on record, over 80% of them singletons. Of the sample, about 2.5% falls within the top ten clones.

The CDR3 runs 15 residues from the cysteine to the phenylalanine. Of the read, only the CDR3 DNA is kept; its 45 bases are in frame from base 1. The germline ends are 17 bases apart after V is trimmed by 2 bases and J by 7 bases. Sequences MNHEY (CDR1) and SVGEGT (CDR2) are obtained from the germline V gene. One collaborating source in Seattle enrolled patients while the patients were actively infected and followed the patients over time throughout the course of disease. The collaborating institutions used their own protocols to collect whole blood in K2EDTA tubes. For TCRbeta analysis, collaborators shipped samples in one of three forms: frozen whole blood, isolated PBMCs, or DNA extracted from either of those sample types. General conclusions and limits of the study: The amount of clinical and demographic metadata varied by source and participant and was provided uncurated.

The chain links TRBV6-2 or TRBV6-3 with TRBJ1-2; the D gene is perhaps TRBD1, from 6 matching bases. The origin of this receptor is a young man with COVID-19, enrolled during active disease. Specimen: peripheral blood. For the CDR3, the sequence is CASSYLPRGASGYTF. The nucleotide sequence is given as TGTGCCAGCAGTTACCTTCCCAGGGGCGCAAGTGGCTACACCTTC.